A selection of T cell receptor beta chains follows, all from one sample in a study of radiation and T cells in renal cell carcinoma. Generated by immunoSEQ multiplex PCR, the TCRdb table keeps only in-frame clones and is missing some. The repertoire consists of 110,000 to 150,000 clones, with 70% to 90% occurring once and the leading ten covering approximately 22%. Sequencing was performed on blood, taken from a patient whose treatment included radiotherapy and nephrectomy. All receptors come from a woman in her forties or fifties with renal cell carcinoma. Each CDR3 is given without its conserved first and last residue. Clone size is given for some rows only: seen once, a few or many times, or a class if the clone is expanded.

clone size	J gene	V gene	CDR3 protein
NA	TRBJ2-7	TRBV9	ASSADRGEQY
NA	TRBJ2-3	TRBV4-1	ASSDPPRATDTQY
NA	TRBJ2-3	TRBV5-5	ASSRDPARGTDTQY
NA	TRBJ1-2	TRBV4-3	ASSPDRNYGYT
NA	TRBJ2-1	TRBV4-1	ASAMTSGGANEQF
NA	TRBJ1-6	TRBV5-6	ASTTGGSPLH
NA	TRBJ1-5	TRBV2	ASSAGQGRQPQH
NA	TRBJ1-3	TRBV25-1	ASSDLRGGNTIY
NA	TRBJ1-4	TRBV29-1	SVGSVSNEKLF
NA	TRBJ2-7	TRBV5-4	ASSLPGTRRPAEQY
NA	TRBJ1-5	TRBV19	ASSITGYNQPQH
NA	TRBJ2-7	TRBV27	ANLGGRGTYEQY
NA	TRBJ2-7	TRBV19	ASSTWDSTYEQY
NA	TRBJ2-4	TRBV27	ASSLAGPRNIQY
NA	TRBJ2-4	TRBV11-2	ASSFSPRLAEGNIQY
NA	TRBJ1-5	TRBV2	ASSDGGSQPQH
NA	TRBJ1-5	TRBV28	ASSPAGEGNQPQH
NA	TRBJ1-2	TRBV28	ASSLRDRVGGYT
NA	TRBJ2-7	TRBV2	ASRGTSGRSYEQY
NA	TRBJ1-3	TRBV5-1	ASSLEGRGLTAGNTIY
once	TRBJ1-1	TRBV28	ASSRARGRVVVEAF
NA	TRBJ2-2	TRBV7-9	ASSLYSGNTGELF
once	TRBJ2-5	TRBV6-1	ASSDLSGYQETQY
NA	TRBJ2-3	TRBV11-3	ASSSQLPPGGTQY
once	TRBJ2-7	TRBV7-8	ASSLGLREQY
once	TRBJ2-1	TRBV29-1	SVTGEVSSGEQF
NA	TRBJ2-5	TRBV6-5	ASSQGTHQETQY
NA	TRBJ2-5	TRBV9	ASSVGPAGIQETQY